One and the same sample provided the 17 T cell receptor beta chains below, sequenced in a study of shared clonotypes between healthy human individuals. Selected positively for CCR7 and CD45RO-negative, naive CD8 cells excluded terminally differentiated effector memory CD45RA+ cells. Profiling relied on immunoSEQ multiplex PCR, and the TCRdb table lists in-frame clones only, not all of them. The repertoire holds about 580,000 clones, with 95% to 98% as singletons. The specimen sequenced was naive CD8+ T cells sorted from blood. These receptors all stem from a man in his thirties or forties in good health.

V usage is TRBV15 and J usage is TRBJ2-5; 15 bases agree with TRBD2. The CDR3 is 19 residues long. The V gene end was trimmed by 0 bases and the J gene end by 5 bases; junction bases not matched to a gene: 10. In germline, CDR1 is LNHNV, CDR2 YYDKDF (reference sequence). As DNA, the CDR3 is TGTGCCACCAGCAGAGACGGCCCCGGACTAGCGGGAGGGGTGGAGACCCAGTACTTC. This codes for CATSRDGPGLAGGVETQYF.

This clone was recorded only once. The gene calls are TRBV28 and TRBJ2-1; tentative D call: TRBD2 (5 bases). The germline V gene encodes CDR1 MDHEN and CDR2 SYDVKM. The CDR3 contains 14 residues. Trimming stripped 3 bases from V and 6 bases from J, with 12 bases between. In nucleotides, the CDR3 is TGTGCCAGCAGTTTCCCTAGCCCAGGCAATGAGCAGTTCTTC. Its translation: CASSFPSPGNEQFF.

CDR3 amino acids: CASSLEASWYEQYF. The CDR3, as DNA: TGTGCCAGCAGCTTAGAAGCTAGCTGGTACGAGCAGTACTTC. The rearrangement joins TRBV13 to TRBJ2-7; D is possibly TRBD2 (5 bases). Between the trimmed V and J ends, which lost 1 base and 4 bases, there was a span of 11 bases. The germline V gene has CDR1 PRHDT and CDR2 FYEKMQ (reference sequence). The CDR3 covers 14 residues.

The chain couples TRBV5-6 to TRBJ2-2; 10 bases are a match to TRBD2. The germline V gene encodes CDR1 SGHDT and CDR2 YYEEEE. The CDR3 runs 15 residues. The V gene end was trimmed by 0 bases and the J gene end by 7 bases; junction bases not matched to a gene: 3. The CDR3 coding sequence is TGTGCCAGCAGCTTGGTCCTAGCGGGAGACGGGGAGCTGTTTTTT. Protein: CASSLVLAGDGELFF.

The chain is built from TRBV6-1 and TRBJ1-4, with D hard to call. The germline CDR1 and CDR2 sequences are MNHNS and SASEGT. The CDR3 spans 11 residues. The V end lost 1 base, the J end lost 11 bases, and 5 bases lay between the germline ends. The chain's CDR3 is CASSEESKLFF. The CDR3 DNA is TGTGCCAGCAGTGAAGAGAGCAAACTGTTTTTT.

The V gene is TRBV28, the J gene TRBJ1-3; D call uncertain. Germline V CDR1 and CDR2: MDHEN, SYDVKM. Trimming removed 5 bases at V and 0 bases at J, with 8 bases between. The CDR3 totals 14 residues. CDR3 residues: CASSPDYSGNTIYF. The DNA for the CDR3 is TGTGCCAGCAGTCCAGATTACTCTGGAAACACCATATATTTT.

The rearrangement links TRBV10-1 to TRBJ2-3; no reliable D call. CDR3 length: 13 residues. In germline, CDR1 is WNHNN, CDR2 SYGVQD (reference sequence). V was trimmed by 5 bases and J by 2 bases, leaving 8 bases between them. The CDR3 region has the DNA TGCGCCAGCAGTTTCAGTGACACAGATACGCAGTATTTT. It yields the protein CASSFSDTDTQYF.

This clone has only one observation. The chain carries TRBV6-1 and TRBJ2-1; 10 bases are shared with TRBD1. V shed 8 bases, J shed 5 bases, and the junction held 9 bases outside the gene matches. The CDR3 length is 15 residues. Germline assignment: CDR1 MNHNS and CDR2 SASEGT. CDR3 sequence reads: CASVKRDRGNNEQFF. The DNA of the CDR3 is TGTGCCAGCGTGAAGCGGGACAGGGGAAACAATGAGCAGTTCTTC.

The chain has TRBV18 and TRBJ2-1; 12 nucleotides agree with TRBD2. Trimming cost V 6 bases and J 4 bases; bases outside gene matches: 10. The germline CDR1 and CDR2 sequences are KGHSH and LQKENI. The CDR3 is 17 residues long. The DNA of the CDR3 is TGTGCCAGCTCGCGAGAACGGACTAGCGGGGCATACAATGAGCAGTTCTTC. This codes for CASSRERTSGAYNEQFF. Full variable domain (outside the CDR3, taken from reference TRBV18 and TRBJ2-1): NAGVMQNPRHLVRRRGQEARLRCSPMKGHSHVYWYRQLPEEGLKFMVYLQKENIIDESGMPKERFSAEFPKEGPSILRIQQVVRGDSAAYFCASSRERTSGAYNEQFFGPGTRLTVL.

The chain joins TRBV5-1 to TRBJ1-4; D gene ambiguous. V was cut by 0 bases and J by 8 bases, with 8 bases left in between. The CDR3 covers 13 residues. Germline CDR1 SGHRS, CDR2 YFSETQ. CDR3 in amino acids: CASSLGTSEKLFF. The CDR3 coding sequence is TGCGCCAGCAGCTTGGGGACGAGCGAAAAACTGTTTTTT.

CDR3 DNA sequence: TGTGCCAGCAGCTTGCCTAGCGCTTACAATGAGCAGTTCTTC. Encoded protein: CASSLPSAYNEQFF. J is TRBJ2-1 and V is TRBV7-2, with TRBD2 as a possible D gene (6 bases). Trimming took off 3 bases at V and 4 bases at J, with 10 bases between the two ends. The germline CDR1 and CDR2 sequences are SGHTA and FQGNSA. The CDR3 length is 14 residues. Variable domain in full (rest from reference TRBV7-2 and TRBJ2-1): GAGVSQSPSNKVTEKGKDVELRCDPISGHTALYWYRQSLGQGLEFLIYFQGNSAPDKSGLPSDRFSAERTGGSVSTLTIQRTQQEDSAVYLCASSLPSAYNEQFFGPGTRLTVL.

The chain links TRBV30 to TRBJ2-1; possibly TRBD2 for D (5 bases). From germline, CDR1 is GTSNPN and CDR2 SVGIG (reference sequence). This CDR3 contains 16 residues. V dropped 4 bases and J dropped 6 bases, with 22 bases sitting between them. The CDR3 nucleotides are TGTGCCTGGACTCTCGGTAGTCGTGTAGAGGGCAATGAGCAGTTCTTC. Translated, it gives CAWTLGSRVEGNEQFF.

J is TRBJ1-1 and V is TRBV6-5; D is unclear. Per the germline V gene, CDR1 is MNHEY and CDR2 is SVGAGI. V was cut by 2 bases and J by 0 bases, with 7 bases left in between. The CDR3 runs to 14 residues. For the CDR3, the DNA is TGTGCCAGCAGTTACCGACCCCTGAACACTGAAGCTTTCTTT. It codes for CASSYRPLNTEAFF.

V is TRBV7-4 and J is TRBJ2-1; TRBD2 aligns across 13 bases. Germline CDR1 and CDR2: SGHVT and SQSDAQ. The CDR3 is 15 amino acids. After removal of 5 bases from V and 5 bases from J, the junction contained 3 bases not matched to a gene. CDR3 loop: CASSATSGRNNEQFF. CDR3 nucleotide sequence: TGTGCCAGCAGCGCGACTAGCGGGAGGAACAATGAGCAGTTCTTC.

The chain links TRBV28 to TRBJ1-1; D perhaps matches TRBD1 (6 bases). Trimming stripped 5 bases from V and 1 base from J, with 8 bases between. CDR3 size: 13 residues. Germline V lookup: CDR1 MDHEN, CDR2 SYDVKM. The CDR3 loop is CASSGQWNTEAFF. In DNA form, the CDR3 reads TGTGCCAGCAGTGGACAGTGGAACACTGAAGCTTTCTTT.

The J gene is TRBJ2-1, the V gene TRBV27; D is ambiguous. The CDR3 consists of 15 residues. The ends were cut back, 4 bases at V and 0 bases at J, with 10 bases in the middle. CDR1 and CDR2 from the germline V gene are MNHEY and SMNVEV (reference sequence). This chain's CDR3 is CASSSTASSYNEQFF. CDR3 bases: TGTGCCAGCAGTTCGACTGCTAGCTCCTACAATGAGCAGTTCTTC.

The genes are TRBV7-9 and TRBJ2-3; 10 nucleotides align to TRBD2. Germline values: CDR1 SEHNR, CDR2 FQNEAQ (reference sequence). This CDR3 is 15 amino acids long. With 5 bases clipped from V and 1 base from J, the junction kept 3 bases outside the gene matches. The CDR3, as DNA: TGTGCCAGCAGCCGGACTAGCGGCCGCACAGATACGCAGTATTTT. It translates to CASSRTSGRTDTQYF.